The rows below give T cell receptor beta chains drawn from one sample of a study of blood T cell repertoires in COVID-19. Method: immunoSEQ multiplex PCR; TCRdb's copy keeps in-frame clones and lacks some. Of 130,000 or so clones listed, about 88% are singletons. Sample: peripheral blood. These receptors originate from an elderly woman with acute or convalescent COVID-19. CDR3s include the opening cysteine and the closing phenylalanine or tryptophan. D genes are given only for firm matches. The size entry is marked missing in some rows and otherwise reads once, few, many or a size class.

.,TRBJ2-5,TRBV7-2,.,CASSLDRQSGAQYF,TGTGCCAGCAGCTTAGATAGGCAGTCGGGGGCCCAGTACTTC
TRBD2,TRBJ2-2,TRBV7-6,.,CASSPGLATDGELFF,TGTGCCAGCAGCCCCGGACTAGCGACGGACGGGGAGCTGTTTTTT
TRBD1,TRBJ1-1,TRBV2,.,CASSEQGVEVNTEAFF,TGTGCCAGCAGTGAACAGGGGGTGGAGGTGAACACTGAAGCTTTCTTT
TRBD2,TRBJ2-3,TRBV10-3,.,CAISESISSGDTDTQYF,TGTGCCATCAGTGAGTCGATATCTAGCGGAGACACAGATACGCAGTATTTT
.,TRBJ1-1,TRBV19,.,CASSSGYTEAFF,TGTGCCAGTAGTAGCGGATACACTGAAGCTTTCTTT
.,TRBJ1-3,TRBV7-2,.,CASSLNRVEGNTIYF,TGTGCCAGCAGCTTGAACAGGGTAGAGGGAAACACCATATATTTT
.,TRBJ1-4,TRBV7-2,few,CASSPKGGSPNEKLFF,TGTGCCAGCAGCCCCAAAGGAGGGAGCCCTAATGAAAAACTGTTTTTT
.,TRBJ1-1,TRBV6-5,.,CASSYLSKQGNTEAFF,TGTGCCAGCAGTTACCTATCAAAACAGGGTAACACTGAAGCTTTCTTT
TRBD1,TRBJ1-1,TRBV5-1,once,CASSLIVGTGVNTEAFF,TGCGCCAGCAGCTTGATTGTCGGGACAGGGGTGAACACTGAAGCTTTCTTT
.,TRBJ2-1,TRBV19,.,CASSIHRDRYSEQFF,TGTGCCAGTAGTATCCATCGAGACAGGTACAGTGAGCAGTTCTTC
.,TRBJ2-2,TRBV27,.,CASSLDWETENTGELFF,TGTGCCAGCAGTTTAGATTGGGAGACCGAGAACACCGGGGAGCTGTTTTTT
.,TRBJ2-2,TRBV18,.,CASSPTPQFTGELFF,TGTGCCAGCTCACCAACTCCCCAATTCACCGGGGAGCTGTTTTTT
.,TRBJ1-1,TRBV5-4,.,CASSLTLHTEAFF,TGTGCCAGCAGCTTGACACTACACACTGAAGCTTTCTTT
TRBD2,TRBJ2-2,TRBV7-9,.,CASSWTSGDAGELFF,TGTGCCAGCAGCTGGACTAGCGGGGACGCCGGGGAGCTGTTTTTT
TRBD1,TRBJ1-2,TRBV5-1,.,CASSVTVQGGGYTF,TGCGCCAGCAGCGTAACCGTTCAGGGGGGAGGCTACACCTTC
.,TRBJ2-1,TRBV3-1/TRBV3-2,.,CASSPTREGEQFF,TGTGCCAGCAGCCCGACTAGAGAGGGTGAGCAGTTCTTC
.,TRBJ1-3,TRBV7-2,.,CASSLTTAGNTIYF,TGTGCCAGCAGCTTAACGACAGCTGGAAACACCATATATTTT
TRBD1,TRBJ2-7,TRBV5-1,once,CASSLDTGTGNRYF,TGCGCCAGCAGCTTGGACACCGGGACAGGTAACCGGTACTTC
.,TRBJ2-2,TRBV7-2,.,CASSLQGGNTGELFF,TGTGCCAGCAGCTTACAGGGGGGGAACACCGGGGAGCTGTTTTTT
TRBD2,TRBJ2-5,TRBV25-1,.,CASSEGGMGTQYF,TGTGCCAGCAGTGAGGGGGGGATGGGGACCCAGTACTTC
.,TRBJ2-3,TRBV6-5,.,CASSSGSRRRQYF,TGTGCCAGCAGTTCTGGGAGTCGGCGCAGGCAGTATTTT
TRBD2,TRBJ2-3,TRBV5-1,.,CASNPTGTSGSNTQYF,TGCGCCAGCAATCCTACCGGGACTAGCGGGAGCAATACGCAGTATTTT
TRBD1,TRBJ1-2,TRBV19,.,CASSKTGTGNYGYTF,TGTGCCAGTAGTAAAACCGGGACAGGGAACTATGGCTACACCTTC
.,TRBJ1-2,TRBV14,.,CASSENRISGGYTF,TGTGCCAGCAGCGAAAACAGGATATCGGGTGGCTACACCTTC
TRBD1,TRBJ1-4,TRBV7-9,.,CASSLSGGWGNEKLFF,TGTGCCAGCAGCCTATCAGGGGGCTGGGGTAATGAAAAACTGTTTTTT
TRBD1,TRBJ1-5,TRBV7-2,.,CASSPAGTGLQPQHF,TGTGCCAGCAGCCCCGCCGGGACAGGGCTTCAGCCCCAGCATTTT
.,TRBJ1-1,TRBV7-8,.,CASSREGRNTEAFF,TGTGCCAGCAGCCGCGAAGGGAGAAACACTGAAGCTTTCTTT
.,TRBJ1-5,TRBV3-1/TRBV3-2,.,CASSQDGGGRAQHF,TGTGCCAGCAGCCAAGATGGGGGGGGCAGGGCCCAGCATTTT
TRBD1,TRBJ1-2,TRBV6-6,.,CATLTGLGYGYTF,TGTGCCACCTTGACAGGGTTGGGGTATGGCTACACCTTC
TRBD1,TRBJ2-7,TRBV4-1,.,CASSQETGQSYEQYF,TGCGCCAGCAGCCAAGAGACGGGACAGTCCTACGAGCAGTACTTC
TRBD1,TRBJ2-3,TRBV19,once,CASSIRTGAVTDTQYF,TGTGCCAGTAGTATCAGGACAGGGGCCGTCACAGATACGCAGTATTTT
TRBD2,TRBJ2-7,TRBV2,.,CANRTSGPYEQYF,TGTGCCAACAGGACTAGCGGACCCTACGAGCAGTACTTC
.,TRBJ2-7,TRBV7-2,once,CASSFGGTYEQYF,TGTGCCAGCAGCTTCGGCGGGACCTACGAGCAGTACTTC
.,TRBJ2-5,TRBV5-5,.,CASSLWQGSVETQYF,TGTGCCAGCAGCTTGTGGCAGGGGTCTGTAGAGACCCAGTACTTC
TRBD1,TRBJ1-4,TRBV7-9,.,CASSFSDRSATNEKLFF,TGTGCCAGCAGCTTCTCGGACAGGAGTGCAACTAATGAAAAACTGTTTTTT
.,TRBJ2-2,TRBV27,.,CASSLRTPDTGELFF,TGTGCCAGCAGTTTAAGGACTCCTGACACCGGGGAGCTGTTTTTT
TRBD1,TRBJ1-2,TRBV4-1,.,CASSPGQGVRGYTF,TGCGCCAGCAGCCCCGGACAGGGGGTAAGAGGCTACACCTTC
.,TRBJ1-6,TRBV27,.,CASSFNRGNSPLHF,TGTGCCAGCAGTTTCAACCGAGGGAATTCACCCCTCCACTTT
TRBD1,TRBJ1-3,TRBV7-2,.,CASSPGGSGNTIYF,TGTGCCAGCAGCCCAGGGGGATCTGGAAACACCATATATTTT
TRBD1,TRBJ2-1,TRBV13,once,CASSSDRGSYNEQFF,TGTGCCAGCAGCTCAGACAGGGGCTCCTACAATGAACAGTTCTTC
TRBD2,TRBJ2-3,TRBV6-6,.,CASSYGLAGTTDTQYF,TGTGCCAGCAGTTACGGACTAGCGGGGACCACAGATACGCAGTATTTT
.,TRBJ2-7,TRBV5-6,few,CASSQNGQLSTSYEQYF,TGTGCCAGCAGCCAAAACGGACAGTTGTCTACCTCCTACGAGCAGTACTTC
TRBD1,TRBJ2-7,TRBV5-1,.,CASSLSGTGPYEQYF,TGCGCCAGCAGCTTGTCCGGGACAGGGCCCTACGAGCAGTACTTC
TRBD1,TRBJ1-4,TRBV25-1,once,CASSDSTRDRWEKLFF,TGTGCCAGCAGTGACTCCACCCGGGACAGATGGGAAAAACTGTTTTTT
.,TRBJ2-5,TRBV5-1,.,CASSPGDNQETQYF,TGCGCCAGCAGCCCCGGTGATAACCAAGAGACCCAGTACTTC
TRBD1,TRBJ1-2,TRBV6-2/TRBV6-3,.,CASSPYGTGSKGYTF,TGTGCCAGCAGTCCCTATGGGACAGGGTCAAAGGGCTACACCTTC
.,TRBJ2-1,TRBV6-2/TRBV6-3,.,CASSYSGVREQFF,TGTGCCAGCAGTTACTCGGGAGTCCGGGAGCAGTTCTTC
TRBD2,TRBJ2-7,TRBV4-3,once,CASSQATPPGRGAASEQYF,TGCGCCAGCAGCCAAGCTACCCCCCCGGGGCGGGGGGCGGCATCCGAGCAGTACTTC